The 30 T cell receptor beta chains listed next were all sequenced from one sample in a study of blood T cells in healthy people across ages (dated by TCRdb to between 2014 and 2017). Library prep was done by 5' RACE. Sequencing took place on an Illumina HiSeq 2500. The second PCR ran for roughly 7 to 11 cycles and used a J-beta primer mix along with a sample-barcoded 5' primer. TCRdb trimmed public reads at Q25 via fastp, called clones via MiXCR and kept in-frame beta chains. For every CDR3 protein sequence, its rows merge into one entry that carries the most common genes and DNA. The sample table lists about 1.8 million distinct CDR3 sequences, around half of them with a count of one. Of the sample, roughly 2% is held by the ten largest clones. Material: blood. Receptors originate from a middle-aged woman in good health.

The chain links TRBV20-1 to TRBJ2-3; D is unresolved. Germline-derived CDR1 and CDR2 are DFQATT and SNEGSKA (reference sequence). This CDR3 spans 11 amino acids. V was trimmed by 6 bases and J by 4 bases, leaving 8 bases between them. CDR3 sequence reads: CSAPSPDTQYF. The CDR3 coding sequence is TGCAGTGCCCCATCGCCAGATACGCAGTATTTT.

This clonotype was recorded a few times. The chain has TRBV7-9 and TRBJ2-3, with a possible D match to TRBD2 (6 bases). CDR1 and CDR2 (germline): SEHNR, FQNEAQ (reference sequence). V shed 4 bases and J shed 6 bases, with 20 bases lying between them. The CDR3 totals 16 residues. CDR3: CASSSLAAGPSDTQYF. DNA for the CDR3: TGTGCCAGCAGCTCATTAGCGGCGGGGCCTTCTGATACGCAGTATTTT.

This clonotype was seen ten or more times. The CDR3 sequence: CASSQGGTGANVLTF. The CDR3 region has the DNA TGTGCCAGCAGCCAGGGGGGGACTGGGGCCAACGTCCTGACTTTC. The chain joins TRBV3-1 to TRBJ2-6; 7 positions agree with TRBD2. The V gene's germline CDR1 is LGHDT and CDR2 YNNKEL (reference sequence). Unmatched junction bases numbered 1, after V lost 3 bases and J lost 2 bases. There are 15 residues in the CDR3.

Only a few counts were recorded for this clonotype. V usage is TRBV29-1 and J usage is TRBJ2-7; perhaps TRBD1 as D (6 bases). The V and J ends lost 7 bases and 6 bases respectively, with 13 bases between them. Germline V gene sequence: CDR1 SQVTM, CDR2 ANQGSEA. The CDR3 runs to 11 residues. CDR3 sequence reads: CSGTQGSEQYF. DNA of the CDR3: TGCAGCGGGACTCAGGGGAGCGAGCAGTACTTC.

This clonotype was seen only a few times. The V gene is TRBV4-3, the J gene TRBJ2-7; the D gene is possibly TRBD2 (5 bases). The V end lost 3 bases, the J end lost 0 bases, and 15 bases lay between the germline ends. The germline gives CDR1 LGHNA, CDR2 YSLEER. The CDR3 spans 16 residues. CDR3 residues: CASSQKLAGSSYEQYF. CDR3 nucleotides: TGCGCCAGCAGCCAGAAACTGGCGGGTAGCTCCTACGAGCAGTACTTC.

V is TRBV27 and J is TRBJ2-7; the match to TRBD2 covers 8 bases. Unmatched junction bases numbered 10, after V lost 5 bases and J lost 4 bases. The CDR3 length is 15 residues. Per the germline V gene, CDR1 is MNHEY and CDR2 is SMNVEV (reference sequence). The CDR3 sequence: CASSPGTSVAYEQYF. CDR3 DNA: TGTGCCAGCAGTCCAGGGACTAGTGTGGCGTACGAGCAGTACTTC.

The CDR3 region has the DNA TGCGCCAGCAGCCAAACGGGAACAGCGGGAACTATGAATGGCTACACCTTC. The encoded protein is CASSQTGTAGTMNGYTF. The J gene is TRBJ1-2, the V gene TRBV4-1, with D uncertain. V was pared by 2 bases and J by 6 bases, with 22 bases between. The CDR3 is 17 amino acids. Germline values: CDR1 MGHRA, CDR2 YSYEKL.

Note on this clonotype: The germline gene is not matched at one end of the junction; a read error may be the cause. The gene calls are TRBV7-7 and TRBJ2-3; tentatively, D is TRBD2 (6 bases). The germline gives CDR1 SSHAT, CDR2 FNYEAQ (reference sequence). The CDR3 totals 15 residues. CDR3 sequence reads: CASSFGASSADTQYF. The CDR3 bases are TGTGCTAGCAGCTTCGGAGCTTCTAGCGCAGATACGCAGTATTTT.

This clonotype was counted a few times. This chain uses TRBV27 with TRBJ2-1, with TRBD2 matching 8 bases. The trim removed 4 bases at V and 4 bases at J, leaving 6 bases unmatched. The germline V gene encodes CDR1 MNHEY and CDR2 SMNVEV (reference sequence). CDR3 length equals 15 residues. In DNA form, the CDR3 reads TGTGCCAGCAGTTCCTCGCGGGGGGATTACAATGAGCAGTTCTTC. Its translation is CASSSSRGDYNEQFF.

In its sample, this clonotype was seen a few times. The rearrangement uses TRBV4-3 and TRBJ1-2; 7 nucleotides align to TRBD1. The CDR3 contains 15 residues. Germline CDR1 reads LGHNA; CDR2 reads YSLEER. V shed 4 bases, J shed 4 bases, and the junction held 9 bases outside the gene matches. The CDR3 DNA sequence: TGCGCCAGCAGCCGCGGAGACAGGGATCCCTATGGCTACACCTTC. Protein sequence: CASSRGDRDPYGYTF.

This chain links TRBV7-2 with TRBJ2-7; no clear D gene. Germline lookup yields CDR1 SGHTA and CDR2 FQGNSA. With 8 bases removed from V and 2 bases from J, the gap between germline ends came to 7 bases. The CDR3 runs to 11 residues. The CDR3 sequence is CASPNTYEQYF. CDR3 sequence (DNA): TGTGCCAGCCCAAACACCTACGAGCAGTACTTC.

This chain joins TRBV6-1 and TRBJ1-6; 7 bases agree with TRBD1. V trimming: 6 bases; J trimming: 6 bases; junction bases outside the gene matches: 14. The CDR3 runs to 17 residues. Germline V CDR1 and CDR2: MNHNS, SASEGT. This CDR3 reads CASRHRGGGLGNSPLHF. In DNA form, the CDR3 reads TGTGCCAGCAGGCACCGAGGGGGCGGCCTCGGTAATTCACCCCTCCACTTT.

This clonotype was observed a handful of times. The CDR3 spells CASSQQGAQETQYF. In nucleotides, the CDR3 is TGTGCCAGCAGCCAACAGGGGGCCCAAGAGACCCAGTACTTC. This chain uses TRBV7-2 with TRBJ2-5, with 9 bases that match TRBD1. Per the germline V gene, CDR1 is SGHTA and CDR2 is FQGNSA. The junction had 2 bases not matched to a gene; V was cut back by 5 bases and J by 1 base. The CDR3 has 14 residues.

The chain recombines TRBV21-1 with TRBJ1-5; TRBD1, the D gene given by the table, was not confirmed from the DNA. TRBV21-1 represents a pseudogene. CDR3 size: 17 residues. The CDR3 DNA reads TGTGCCAGCAGCAACCGGGGACAGGGGATTGGAGGTCAGCCCCAGCATTTT. Protein: CASSNRGQGIGGQPQHF.

This clonotype was found a few times. The gene calls are TRBV20-1 and TRBJ1-2; D remains unclear. Trimming left V 6 bases short and J 4 bases short, with 9 bases between. The CDR3 loop spans 11 amino acids. Germline V gene data show CDR1 as DFQATT and CDR2 as SNEGSKA (reference sequence). The CDR3 region has the DNA TGCAGTGCCCCTTCCCCCTATGGCTACACCTTC. Translating it yields CSAPSPYGYTF.

The chain recombines TRBV20-1 with TRBJ2-1; 7 bases are a match to TRBD2. This CDR3 is 17 amino acids long. Germline V gene sequence: CDR1 DFQATT, CDR2 SNEGSKA (reference sequence). V dropped 5 bases and J dropped 0; count of bases not matched to a gene: 13. The CDR3 DNA reads as TGCAGTGCTCTTTTGCCGATGGGGGGGGGCTCCTACAATGAGCAGTTCTTC. Amino acid sequence: CSALLPMGGGSYNEQFF.

A word on this clonotype: One junction end does not reproduce the germline sequence, and a read error may be involved. This chain links TRBV7-7 with TRBJ2-3; TRBD1 might be the D (5 bases). This CDR3 has 14 residues. From germline, CDR1 is SSHAT and CDR2 FNYEAQ (reference sequence). CDR3 protein: CASSLQVGADTQYF. CDR3 nucleotide sequence: TGTGCTAGCAGCTTACAGGTGGGCGCAGATACGCAGTATTTT.

This clonotype was counted between two and nine times. The chain employs TRBV13 and TRBJ2-7; TRBD2 agrees at 8 bases. The CDR3 spans 13 residues. Germline V CDR1 and CDR2: PRHDT, FYEKMQ (reference sequence). Trimming removed 5 bases from V and 6 bases from J; junction bases left unmatched: 6. The CDR3 DNA follows: TGTGCCAGCAGCCCGGGGGGGGCGATCGAGCAGTACTTC. It translates to CASSPGGAIEQYF.

J is TRBJ2-1 and V is TRBV7-2; no clear D. CDR1 and CDR2 from the germline V gene are SGHTA and FQGNSA. Trimming left V 5 bases short and J 7 bases short, with 12 bases between. This CDR3 is 13 amino acids long. CDR3 in DNA: TGTGCCAGCAGCGTAGAGATGGGAAATGAGCAGTTCTTC. It codes for CASSVEMGNEQFF.

This clonotype has only a few counts. The V and J genes are TRBV6-1 and TRBJ1-4; D possibly corresponds to TRBD1 (5 bases). The CDR3 covers 15 residues. Germline assignment: CDR1 MNHNS and CDR2 SASEGT. V was trimmed by 3 bases and J by 0 bases, leaving 8 bases between them. The CDR3 region is CASSDPGATNEKLFF. The CDR3 nucleotides are TGTGCCAGCAGTGACCCGGGGGCAACTAATGAAAAACTGTTTTTT.

To note about this clonotype: Mismatch with germline at one junction end may stem from a read error. The chain links TRBV7-2 to TRBJ1-2; D is unresolved. The CDR3 covers 15 residues. Germline V gene sequence: CDR1 SGHTA, CDR2 FQGNSA. The CDR3 loop reads CASSVDPNLNYGYTF. The CDR3 nucleotides read TGTGCTAGCAGCGTAGATCCAAATCTTAACTATGGCTACACCTTC.

This clonotype was picked up a small number of times. The V gene is TRBV7-2, the J gene TRBJ1-6, with TRBD1 identical over 7 bases. The J segment lost 7 bases and the V segment lost 1 base, leaving 7 bases of the junction unmatched. The V gene's germline CDR1 is SGHTA and CDR2 FQGNSA. The CDR3 has 16 residues. CDR3 DNA: TGTGCCAGCAGCTTAGGTCCCAGGACAGGAAATTCACCCCTCCACTTT. Translating it yields CASSLGPRTGNSPLHF.

The CDR3 here is CSVLDRPEKLFF. The CDR3 region has the DNA TGCAGCGTCCTCGACAGACCTGAAAAACTGTTTTTT. The chain employs TRBV29-1 and TRBJ1-4; the D gene is possibly TRBD1 (5 bases). Germline V gene lookup returns CDR1 SQVTM and CDR2 ANQGSEA. This CDR3 contains 12 residues. With 6 bases removed from V and 7 bases from J, the gap between germline ends came to 12 bases.

Of note for this clonotype: The junction departs from the called germline gene at one end, perhaps through a read error. The chain joins TRBV6-5 to TRBJ2-7, with TRBD1 matching 8 bases. The J call may be mistaken, given a closer DNA end match to TRBJ2-5. In germline, CDR1 is MNHEY, CDR2 SVGAGI. The CDR3 runs 14 residues. CDR3 in amino acids: CANSLTGGAETQYF. The CDR3 bases are TGTGCCAACAGTTTAACAGGGGGAGCGGAGACCCAGTACTTC.

The rearrangement uses TRBV27 and TRBJ2-6; possibly TRBD2 for D (6 bases). The CDR3 length is 17 residues. Germline-derived CDR1 and CDR2 are MNHEY and SMNVEV (reference sequence). Trimming shortened V by 5 bases and J by 0 bases, and 14 bases separated the two germline ends. CDR3 sequence (DNA): TGTGCCAGCAGTCTCCTCTTGGGGGGCTCTGGGGCCAACGTCCTGACTTTC. Translating it yields CASSLLLGGSGANVLTF. Full variable domain (rest looked up from reference TRBV27 and TRBJ2-6): EAQVTQNPRYLITVTGKKLTVTCSQNMNHEYMSWYRQDPGLGLRQIYYSMNVEVTDKGDVPEGYKVSRKEKRNFPLILESPSPNQTSLYFCASSLLLGGSGANVLTFGAGSRLTVL.

The chain combines TRBV6-1 with TRBJ1-1, with D possibly being TRBD1 (6 bases). V was clipped by 0 bases and J by 4 bases, with 12 bases between them. Germline V gives CDR1 MNHNS, CDR2 SASEGT. The CDR3 spans 15 residues. DNA for the CDR3: TGTGCCAGCAGTGAAGCGCTGATAGGGGGCACTGAAGCTTTCTTT. It codes for CASSEALIGGTEAFF.

The J gene is TRBJ2-6, the V gene TRBV9, with 9 bases aligning to TRBD2. With 1 base clipped from V and 2 bases from J, the junction kept 7 bases outside the gene matches. The V gene's germline CDR1 is SGDLS and CDR2 YYNGEE. The CDR3 covers 18 residues. CDR3 DNA: TGTGCCAGCAGCGTAAATGAGCGGGGGGCGCCTGGGGCCAACGTCCTGACTTTC. Translated, it gives CASSVNERGAPGANVLTF.

The DNA for the CDR3 is TGTGCCAGCAGTTATCAACGCGGGGGGGCAACGGAACACACCTTC. Its translation: CASSYQRGGATEHTF. The rearrangement links TRBV6-5 to TRBJ1-2; tentatively, D is TRBD1 (6 bases). The CDR3 is 15 amino acids. The germline CDR1 and CDR2 sequences are MNHEY and SVGAGI. V was shortened by 3 bases and J by 12 bases, with 23 bases between the two germline ends.

V and J are TRBV4-1 and TRBJ1-5; 9 nucleotides agree with TRBD1. V shed 3 bases and J 5 bases; nucleotides not matched to a gene: 11. The CDR3 spans 17 residues. In germline, CDR1 is MGHRA, CDR2 YSYEKL. CDR3 in DNA: TGCGCCAGCAGCCAGAACCGGGACAGGGTCCCTCATCAGCCCCAGCATTTT. Protein sequence: CASSQNRDRVPHQPQHF.

This chain links TRBV12-3 or TRBV12-4 with TRBJ2-1; D possibly matches TRBD1 or TRBD2 (5 bases each). The CDR3 sequence is 15 residues long. Trimming stripped 1 base from V and 5 bases from J, with 12 bases between. CDR3 loop: CASSLGGASHNEQFF. CDR3 coding DNA: TGTGCCAGCAGTTTAGGAGGGGCGTCCCACAATGAGCAGTTCTTC.